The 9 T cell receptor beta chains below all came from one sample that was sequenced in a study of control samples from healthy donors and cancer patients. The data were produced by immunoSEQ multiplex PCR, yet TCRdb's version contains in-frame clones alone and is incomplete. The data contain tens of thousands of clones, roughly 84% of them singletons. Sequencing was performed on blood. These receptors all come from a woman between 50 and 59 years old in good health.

CDR3 sequence: CASSSDRTATEAFF. The CDR3 bases are TGTGCCAGCAGCTCCGATCGGACAGCCACTGAAGCTTTCTTT. This chain joins TRBV11-2 and TRBJ1-1; the D gene is possibly TRBD1 (6 bases). With 4 bases removed from V and 4 bases from J, the gap between germline ends came to 13 bases. The CDR3 runs 14 residues. CDR1 and CDR2 (germline): SGHAT, FQNNGV.

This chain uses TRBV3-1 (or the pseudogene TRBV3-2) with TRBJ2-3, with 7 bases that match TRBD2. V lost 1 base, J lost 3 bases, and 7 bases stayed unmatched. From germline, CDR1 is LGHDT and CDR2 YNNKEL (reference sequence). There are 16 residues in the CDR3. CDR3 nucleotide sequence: TGTGCCAGCAGCCAAGGGTCATGGACTAGAACAGATACGCAGTATTTT. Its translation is CASSQGSWTRTDTQYF.

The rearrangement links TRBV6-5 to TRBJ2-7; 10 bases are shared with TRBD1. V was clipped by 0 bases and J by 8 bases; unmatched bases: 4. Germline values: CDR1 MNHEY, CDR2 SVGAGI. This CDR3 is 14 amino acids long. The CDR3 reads CASSYSGTGVKQYF. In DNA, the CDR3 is TGTGCCAGCAGTTACTCCGGGACAGGGGTCAAGCAGTACTTC.

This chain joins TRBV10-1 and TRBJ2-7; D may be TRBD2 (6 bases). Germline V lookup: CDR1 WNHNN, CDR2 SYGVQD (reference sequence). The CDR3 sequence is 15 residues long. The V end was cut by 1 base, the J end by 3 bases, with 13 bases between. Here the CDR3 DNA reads TGCGCCAGCAGTGAGTTCGGGGGATATCACTACGAGCAGTACTTC. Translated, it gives CASSEFGGYHYEQYF.

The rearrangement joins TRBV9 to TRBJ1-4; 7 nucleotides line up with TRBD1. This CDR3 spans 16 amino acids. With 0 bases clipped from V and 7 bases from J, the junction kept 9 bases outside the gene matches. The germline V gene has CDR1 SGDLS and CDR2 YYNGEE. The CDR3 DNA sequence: TGTGCCAGCAGCGTAGGACCCCTGCGACAGGGTGAAAAACTGTTTTTT. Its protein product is CASSVGPLRQGEKLFF.

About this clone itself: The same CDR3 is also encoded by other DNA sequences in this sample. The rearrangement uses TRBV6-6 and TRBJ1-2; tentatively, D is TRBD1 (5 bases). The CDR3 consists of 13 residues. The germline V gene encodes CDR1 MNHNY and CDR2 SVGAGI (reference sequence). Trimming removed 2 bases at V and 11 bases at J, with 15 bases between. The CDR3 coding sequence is TGTGCCAGCAGTTACAGTATGGGGCGGGAATACACCTTC. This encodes CASSYSMGREYTF.

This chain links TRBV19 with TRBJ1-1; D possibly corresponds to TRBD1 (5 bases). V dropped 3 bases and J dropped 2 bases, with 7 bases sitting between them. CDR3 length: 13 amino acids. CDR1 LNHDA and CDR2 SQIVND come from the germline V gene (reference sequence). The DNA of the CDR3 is TGTGCCAGTAGTATGCAGGGTAACACTGAAGCTTTCTTT. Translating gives CASSMQGNTEAFF.

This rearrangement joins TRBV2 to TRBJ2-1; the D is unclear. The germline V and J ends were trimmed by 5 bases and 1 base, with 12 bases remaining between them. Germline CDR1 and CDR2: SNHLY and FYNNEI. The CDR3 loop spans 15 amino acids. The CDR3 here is CASSPQIWSYNEQFF. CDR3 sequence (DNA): TGTGCCAGCAGTCCCCAGATATGGTCCTACAATGAGCAGTTCTTC.

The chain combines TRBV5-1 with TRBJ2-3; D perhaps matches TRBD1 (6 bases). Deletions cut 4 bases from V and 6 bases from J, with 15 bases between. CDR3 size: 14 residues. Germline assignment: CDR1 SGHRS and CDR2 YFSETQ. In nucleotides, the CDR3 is TGCGCCAGCAGCCGGGCAGGGGAAAGGGATACGCAGTATTTT. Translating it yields CASSRAGERDTQYF.